The rows below give T cell receptor beta chains drawn from one sample of a study of T-cell reconstitution after alpha-beta-depleted transplantation in children. TCRdb recomputed calls from the PCR reads with MiXCR, one row per CDR3 protein. This table holds about 200,000 distinct CDR3 sequences, 6.3% found once. The sample in question was PBMCs, obtained before TCRalphabeta/CD19-depleted stem cell transplant. Receptors originate from a girl under two years old with combined immunodeficiency, due to receive a stem cell transplant. Both conserved end residues are part of each CDR3. The order of the fields is clone size, V gene, J gene, D gene, CDR3 DNA, CDR3 protein. D genes are given only for firm matches. Clone size is not always given. Where it is, it says once, few, many or a class for expanded clones.

many	TRBV14	TRBJ1-1	.	TGTGCCAGCAGCGACTCAGGAAAGAACACTGAAGCTTTCTTT	CASSDSGKNTEAFF
many	TRBV13	TRBJ2-7	TRBD1	TGTGCCAGCAGCTTAGATGGGACAGGGGGCTACGAGCAGTACTTC	CASSLDGTGGYEQYF
many	TRBV20-1	TRBJ2-7	TRBD2	TGCAGTGCTATCTCAGCGGGGGGATCCTACGAGCAGTACTTC	CSAISAGGSYEQYF
many	TRBV4-1	TRBJ2-1	.	TGCGCCAGCAGTCCAAGACGCGGAGACCTGCAGTTCTTC	CASSPRRGDLQFF
few	TRBV5-5	TRBJ1-2	.	TGTGCCAGCAGCATGACAGGTCCGTCCTATGGCTACACCTTC	CASSMTGPSYGYTF
many	TRBV20-1	TRBJ2-5	TRBD2	TGCAGTGCTAGTCCTAGCGGGGGTGAAGAGACCCAGTACTTC	CSASPSGGEETQYF
many	TRBV12-5	TRBJ2-1	.	TGTGCTAGTGGTTTGCAAGCGTACAATGAGCAGTTCTTC	CASGLQAYNEQFF
many	TRBV20-1	TRBJ1-3	.	TGCAGTGCTAGCGCCGCGGGGCGGAACACCATATATTTT	CSASAAGRNTIYF
many	TRBV6-2/TRBV6-3	TRBJ2-3	TRBD1	TGTGCCAGCAGTCCCAGGGGGCCTTCTTGGGATACGCAGTATTTT	CASSPRGPSWDTQYF
many	TRBV6-1	TRBJ1-1	TRBD1	TGTGCCAGCAGCCAACCGGAAGGGACAGCCCACACTGAAGCTTTCTTT	CASSQPEGTAHTEAFF
many	TRBV6-5	TRBJ2-7	TRBD2	TGTGCCAGCAGTTACTTCACTAGCGGCCCCTACGAGCAGTACTTC	CASSYFTSGPYEQYF
many	TRBV6-2/TRBV6-3	TRBJ2-1	.	TGTGCCAGCAGTCTACCCCAGGGGGGAGAGCAGTTCTTC	CASSLPQGGEQFF
many	TRBV28	TRBJ1-5	.	TGTGCCAGCAGCCACCGACGCAGGGAAGGGAGCAATCAGCCCCAGCATTTT	CASSHRRREGSNQPQHF
many	TRBV19	TRBJ2-1	TRBD2	TGTGCCAGTAGTTTAACTAGCGTCCCATTCAATGAGCAGTTCTTC	CASSLTSVPFNEQFF
few	TRBV20-1	TRBJ2-7	TRBD1	TGCAGTGCTAGGTCGGGACAGGGGCCCTACGAGCAGTACTTC	CSARSGQGPYEQYF
many	TRBV5-1	TRBJ2-3	.	TGCGCCAGCAGCCCATTTCCCGCGTCAGATACGCAGTATTTT	CASSPFPASDTQYF
many	TRBV29-1	TRBJ1-1	.	TGCAGCGTGTACCAGGGCCCCACTGAAGCTTTCTTT	CSVYQGPTEAFF
few	TRBV20-1	TRBJ2-7	TRBD2	TGCAGTGCCCGTCTACTAGCGGGAGTCAACGAGCAGTACTTC	CSARLLAGVNEQYF
few	TRBV12-3/TRBV12-4	TRBJ1-1	.	TGTGCCAGCAGTCCCGAGGGCGCAGGGACTGAAGCTTTCTTT	CASSPEGAGTEAFF
few	TRBV4-3	TRBJ2-7	TRBD2	TGCGCCAGCAGCCAATCGATAGCGGGCCCCAGGAGCGGCGAGCAGTACTTC	CASSQSIAGPRSGEQYF
many	TRBV28	TRBJ2-3	.	TGTGCCAGCAGTTTAAGTACGGGGGCGGTAGATACGCAGTATTTT	CASSLSTGAVDTQYF
many	TRBV28	TRBJ2-3	.	TGTGCCAGCAGCCCCTCCCCACCCATAGAAGGCCGGGGGCAGTATTTT	CASSPSPPIEGRGQYF
many	TRBV13	TRBJ2-3	.	TGTGCCAGCAGCTTAGGCACAGCCACAGATACGCAGTATTTT	CASSLGTATDTQYF
many	TRBV20-1	TRBJ2-7	.	TGCAGTGCTATTCCGGCTAGCTCCTACGAGCAGTACTTC	CSAIPASSYEQYF
many	TRBV15	TRBJ2-1	.	TGTGCCACCAGCAGAGAGCGGGTAATCGAGCAGTTCTTC	CATSRERVIEQFF
many	TRBV12-3/TRBV12-4	TRBJ2-3	.	TGTGCCAGCAGTTTACCAGATACGCAGTATTTT	CASSLPDTQYF
.	TRBV6-1	TRBJ2-1	.	TGTGCCAGCAGTCCACTAGTTTTTTTCTACAATGAGCAGTTCTTC	CASSPLVFFYNEQFF
many	TRBV4-3	TRBJ1-1	.	TGCGCCAGCAGCCAGCCATCGGGGGGGAACACTGAAGCTTTCTTT	CASSQPSGGNTEAFF
many	TRBV9	TRBJ1-1	.	TGTGCCAGCAGCGTAGGAGGGGCAACTGAAGCTTTCTTT	CASSVGGATEAFF
many	TRBV24-1	TRBJ2-2	TRBD1	TGTGCCACCAGTGAAACCGGGACAGGGAACACCGGGGAGCTGTTTTTT	CATSETGTGNTGELFF
many	TRBV10-3	TRBJ2-3	TRBD1	TGTGCCATCAGTGAGGGGGACAGTGCCCTCACAGATACGCAGTATTTT	CAISEGDSALTDTQYF
many	TRBV11-2	TRBJ1-2	.	TGTGCCAGCAGCCCAAGGTCTGGCGATGGCTACACCTTC	CASSPRSGDGYTF
many	TRBV7-9	TRBJ2-7	TRBD1	TGTGCCAGCAGCTTTTTTGAAAAAACAGGGGGGCATCCCTACGAGCAGTACTTC	CASSFFEKTGGHPYEQYF
many	TRBV14	TRBJ2-3	.	TGTGCCAGCAGCCAAGATTGGGAAACTAGCACAGATACGCAGTATTTT	CASSQDWETSTDTQYF
many	TRBV10-2	TRBJ2-1	TRBD2	TGCGCCAGCAGTCTAGCGGGGGGGCCCGGTGAGCAGTTCTTC	CASSLAGGPGEQFF
.	TRBV24-1	TRBJ2-7	.	TGTGCCACCAACAGGGCCGTTTACGAGCAGTACTTC	CATNRAVYEQYF
many	TRBV12-3/TRBV12-4	TRBJ2-7	.	TGTGCCAGCAGCTGGGGGGGCCTCGGAGGCTACGAGCAGTACTTC	CASSWGGLGGYEQYF